These 21 T cell receptor beta chains originate from one sample sequenced in a study of CD8 T cell repertoires and HIV-1 epitope variants. Data came from immunoSEQ multiplex PCR; TCRdb stores just in-frame clones and leaves some out. The data hold about 2,800 clones, with about 69% observed a single time. What these receptors recognize is not known. The specimen was cultured CD8+ T cells derived from PBMCs. The receptors were sampled from a male donor with HIV.

The rearrangement uses TRBV6-1 and TRBJ2-3; weak D call: TRBD1 (6 bases). The CDR3 length is 14 residues. Deletions cut 6 bases from V and 6 bases from J, with 16 bases between. Germline V gene data show CDR1 as MNHNS and CDR2 as SASEGT. In DNA form, the CDR3 reads TGTGCCAGCAGACAGGGTGGATCGGTGGATACGCAGTATTTT. Translating it yields CASRQGGSVDTQYF.

The V gene is TRBV29-1, the J gene TRBJ2-1; D gene unclear. Germline CDR1 is SQVTM and CDR2 is ANQGSEA. V gave up 7 bases and J gave up 5 bases, with 9 bases separating them. The CDR3 totals 11 residues. CDR3 sequence (DNA): TGCAGCGACTGGGTTAACAATGAGCAGTTCTTC. It encodes CSDWVNNEQFF.

In its sample, this clone was seen a few times. The J gene is TRBJ1-1, the V gene TRBV7-9, with 7 positions matching TRBD1. The CDR3 consists of 15 residues. V was pared by 6 bases and J by 5 bases, with 12 bases of the junction left unmatched. CDR1 and CDR2 (germline): SEHNR, FQNEAQ (reference sequence). The CDR3 loop reads CASSRPDRVKTEAFF. DNA for the CDR3: TGTGCCAGCAGTCGTCCCGACAGGGTAAAAACTGAAGCTTTCTTT.

This clone has just one count. V usage is TRBV10-2 and J usage is TRBJ2-7; 11 bases fit TRBD1. The CDR3 spans 14 residues. V was pared by 2 bases and J by 4 bases, with 1 base of the junction left unmatched. The V gene's germline CDR1 is WSHSY and CDR2 SAAADI. The CDR3: CASSEGQGAYEQYF. The CDR3 DNA reads TGCGCCAGCAGTGAGGGACAGGGGGCTTACGAGCAGTACTTC.

The chain employs TRBV28 and TRBJ2-1; D is uncertain. V was trimmed by 2 bases and J by 10 bases, leaving 15 bases between them. From germline, CDR1 is MDHEN and CDR2 SYDVKM. The CDR3 sequence is 14 residues long. The CDR3: CASSLSFAVGEQFF. CDR3 sequence (DNA): TGTGCCAGCAGTTTAAGCTTCGCGGTGGGGGAGCAGTTCTTC. Full variable domain (remainder filled in from reference TRBV28 and TRBJ2-1): DVKVTQSSRYLVKRTGEKVFLECVQDMDHENMFWYRQDPGLGLRLIYFSYDVKMKEKGDIPEGYSVSREKKERFSLILESASTNQTSMYLCASSLSFAVGEQFFGPGTRLTVL.

The chain links TRBV6-4 to TRBJ2-2, with D possibly TRBD1 on 6 matching bases. The CDR3 sequence is 13 residues long. V was cut by 4 bases and J by 3 bases, with 6 bases left in between. Germline CDR1 MRHNA, CDR2 SNTAGT. CDR3 in DNA: TGTGCCAGCAGTGCAGGGGACACCGGGGAGCTGTTTTTT. Its translation: CASSAGDTGELFF.

V is TRBV7-9 and J is TRBJ2-1, with 9 bases matching TRBD2. With 5 bases clipped from V and 4 bases from J, the junction kept 18 bases outside the gene matches. This CDR3 has 19 residues. The germline V gene encodes CDR1 SEHNR and CDR2 FQNEAQ (reference sequence). The CDR3 here is CASSPQPLGTSLLYNEQFF. CDR3 coding DNA: TGTGCCAGCAGCCCGCAACCCCTAGGGACTAGCCTTTTGTACAATGAGCAGTTCTTC.

This chain joins TRBV7-6 and TRBJ2-7, with 9 nucleotides matching TRBD1. From germline, CDR1 is SGHVS and CDR2 FNYEAQ. CDR3 length: 14 amino acids. The V segment lost 5 bases and the J segment 5 bases; nucleotides outside the gene matches: 7. CDR3 sequence: CASSTGTGLNEQYF. In DNA, the CDR3 is TGTGCCAGCAGCACGGGGACAGGGCTAAACGAGCAGTACTTC.

The CDR3 is CASSSWTKKGITGELFF. The DNA of the CDR3 is TGTGCCAGCAGTTCCTGGACAAAAAAGGGGATCACCGGGGAGCTGTTTTTT. The J gene is TRBJ2-2, the V gene TRBV28; perhaps TRBD1 as D (5 bases). CDR1 is MDHEN, CDR2 SYDVKM, per germline. V lost 4 bases and J lost 4, with 19 bases in between. There are 17 residues in the CDR3.

The chain joins TRBV2 to TRBJ2-7, with TRBD1 identical over 9 bases. Trimming took 3 bases from V and 5 from J; bases not matched to a gene: 8. This CDR3 is built from 15 residues. Germline CDR1 SNHLY, CDR2 FYNNEI. CDR3 residues: CASSEAFGTGNEQYF. In nucleotides, the CDR3 is TGTGCCAGCAGTGAGGCGTTCGGGACAGGGAACGAGCAGTACTTC.

This rearrangement joins TRBV29-1 to TRBJ2-2; D is perhaps TRBD1 (6 bases). The CDR3 totals 13 residues. V lost 2 bases and J 6 bases, leaving 10 bases between the germline ends. From germline, CDR1 is SQVTM and CDR2 ANQGSEA. CDR3 DNA: TGCAGCGTTGAAACCACAGGGTCCGGGGAGCTGTTTTTT. It codes for CSVETTGSGELFF.

This clone was counted between two and nine times. The chain is built from TRBV27 and TRBJ2-7; 9 bases line up with TRBD1. Germline CDR1 reads MNHEY; CDR2 reads SMNVEV (reference sequence). Trimming took 5 bases from V and 0 from J; bases not matched to a gene: 5. CDR3 length equals 15 residues. The CDR3 region is CASSVGQGSSYEQYF. The CDR3 DNA reads as TGTGCCAGCAGTGTGGGACAGGGAAGCTCCTACGAGCAGTACTTC.

The rearrangement uses TRBV5-6 and TRBJ2-5; no clear D. Trimming shortened V by 3 bases and J by 0 bases, and 12 bases separated the two germline ends. This CDR3 contains 15 residues. From germline, CDR1 is SGHDT and CDR2 YYEEEE. The CDR3 sequence is CASSSTITYQETQYF. The CDR3, as DNA: TGTGCCAGCAGCTCAACTATCACGTACCAAGAGACCCAGTACTTC. Supplemented by reference TRBV5-6 and TRBJ2-5, the full variable domain reads DAGVTQSPTHLIKTRGQQVTLRCSPKSGHDTVSWYQQALGQGPQFIFQYYEEEERQRGNFPDRFSGHQFPNYSSELNVNALLLGDSALYLCASSSTITYQETQYFGPGTRLLVL.

CDR3 in DNA: TGTGCCAGCAGCTTGGAAATGGGGCCCTACGAGCAGTACTTC. Translation: CASSLEMGPYEQYF. The V and J genes are TRBV5-6 and TRBJ2-7; a possible D gene is TRBD1 (5 bases). V lost 0 bases to trimming and J lost 2 bases, with 9 bases between them. The CDR3 totals 14 residues. Germline CDR1 reads SGHDT; CDR2 reads YYEEEE.

The genes are TRBV4-1 and TRBJ1-2, with unresolved D. There are 20 residues in the CDR3. CDR1 MGHRA and CDR2 YSYEKL come from the germline V gene. V lost 0 bases to trimming and J lost 6 bases, with 29 bases between them. The CDR3 nucleotides are TGCGCCAGCAGCCAAGATAGATTCCCCGGAATGGGCACTAAAAAGGATGGCTACACCTTC. The encoded protein is CASSQDRFPGMGTKKDGYTF.

This clone is judged large. The chain is built from TRBV4-2 and TRBJ1-1; D is ambiguous. Germline CDR1 LGHNA, CDR2 YNFKEQ. V was cut by 1 base and J by 0 bases, with 0 bases left in between. This CDR3 region has 12 residues. CDR3 sequence reads: CASSQVNTEAFF. The DNA for the CDR3 is TGTGCCAGCAGCCAAGTGAACACTGAAGCTTTCTTT.

The chain couples TRBV19 to TRBJ2-1, with D possibly matching TRBD2 (6 bases). Trimming shortened V by 1 base and J by 7 bases, and 14 bases separated the two germline ends. The CDR3 runs to 15 residues. Germline lookup yields CDR1 LNHDA and CDR2 SQIVND (reference sequence). The chain's CDR3 is CASSIAPPGENEQFF. The CDR3 coding sequence is TGTGCCAGTAGTATAGCTCCCCCGGGGGAGAATGAGCAGTTCTTC.

This clone has a handful of counts. The J gene is TRBJ2-1, the V gene TRBV19; 11 nucleotides match TRBD2. Germline V gene sequence: CDR1 LNHDA, CDR2 SQIVND (reference sequence). The CDR3 consists of 17 residues. The V segment lost 5 bases and the J segment 6 bases; nucleotides outside the gene matches: 12. CDR3 nucleotide sequence: TGTGCCAGTAGTCCCAGTTTAGCGGGGGGGCTCGTCAATGAGCAGTTCTTC. This translates into CASSPSLAGGLVNEQFF.

The chain is built from TRBV30 and TRBJ2-5, with TRBD2 as a possible D gene (6 bases). Deletions cut 1 base from V and 4 bases from J, with 7 bases between. The germline CDR1 and CDR2 sequences are GTSNPN and SVGIG (reference sequence). This CDR3 has 12 residues. The CDR3 DNA follows: TGTGCCTGGAGTGAACTAGCAGAGACCCAGTACTTC. Translated: CAWSELAETQYF.

This clone was counted between two and nine times. The chain has TRBV10-1 and TRBJ2-7; D unresolved. The CDR3 runs 14 residues. CDR1 is WNHNN and CDR2 is SYGVQD in the germline V gene (reference sequence). Between the trimmed V and J ends, which lost 2 bases and 0 bases, there was a span of 8 bases. CDR3 sequence (DNA): TGCGCCAGCAGTGAGAGGTTAAACTCCTACGAGCAGTACTTC. Protein sequence: CASSERLNSYEQYF.

DNA for the CDR3: TGCGCCAGCAGCCAGGGGAGACAGGGAGGCTATGGCTACACCTTC. Translation: CASSQGRQGGYGYTF. The chain employs TRBV4-3 and TRBJ1-2; TRBD1 matches at 7 bases. Unmatched junction bases numbered 8, after V lost 3 bases and J lost 4 bases. CDR1 and CDR2 (germline): LGHNA, YSLEER. This CDR3 has 15 residues.